These 22 T cell receptor beta chains share one sample of origin, sequenced in a study of shared clonotypes between healthy human individuals. Produced via immunoSEQ multiplex PCR; TCRdb's table is partial and in-frame only. Here the sample spans more than 2 million clones, under 97% being singletons. The material sequenced was naive CD4+ T cells sorted from blood. Subset described: CD45RA+ positively selected. Receptor source: a man aged 18 to 29 in good health.

A note on this clone: Mismatch with germline at one junction end may stem from a read error. The V and J genes are TRBV6-5 and TRBJ2-7; D may be TRBD1 (6 bases). Germline CDR1 is MNHEY and CDR2 is SVGAGI. CDR3 size: 14 residues. CDR3 sequence reads: CASSDSGQSYEQYF. The CDR3 DNA reads TGTGCCAGCAGTGACTCTGGACAGTCCTACGAGCAGTACTTC.

The chain uses TRBV6-6 and TRBJ1-2; D is unclear. Germline CDR1 MNHNY, CDR2 SVGAGI (reference sequence). V dropped 0 bases and J dropped 7 bases, with 3 bases sitting between them. This CDR3 has 11 amino acids. The DNA of the CDR3 is TGTGCCAGCAGTTACTCCAGTGGCTACACCTTC. The encoded protein is CASSYSSGYTF.

V usage is TRBV5-1 and J usage is TRBJ1-2; D gene uncertain. The CDR3 has 15 residues. Germline V CDR1 and CDR2: SGHRS, YFSETQ. V lost 0 bases and J 5 bases, leaving 14 bases between the germline ends. The CDR3 spells CASSLEGDGRYGYTF. The CDR3 region has the DNA TGCGCCAGCAGCTTGGAAGGTGACGGACGTTATGGCTACACCTTC.

This clone was counted a few times. V is TRBV7-8 and J is TRBJ2-2, with D possibly TRBD1 on 6 matching bases. The V end lost 3 bases, the J end lost 1 base, and 6 bases lay between the germline ends. The CDR3 contains 14 residues. Germline V gene lookup returns CDR1 SGHVS and CDR2 FQNEAQ. The CDR3, as DNA: TGTGCCAGCAGCTTGACAGGGAACACCGGGGAGCTGTTTTTT. It codes for CASSLTGNTGELFF. The entire variable domain, with the rest obtained from reference TRBV7-8 and TRBJ2-2, is as follows: GAGVSQSPRYKVAKRGQDVALRCDPISGHVSLFWYQQALGQGPEFLTYFQNEAQLDKSGLPSDRFFAERPEGSVSTLKIQRTQQEDSAVYLCASSLTGNTGELFFGEGSRLTVL.

This clone has only a few counts. V is TRBV5-6 and J is TRBJ1-2; maybe TRBD1 (5 bases). Trimming cost V 4 bases and J 8 bases, with 21 bases left between them. Germline values: CDR1 SGHDT, CDR2 YYEEEE. CDR3 length: 15 amino acids. CDR3 region: CASSPTTTWGEGYTF. As DNA, the CDR3 is TGTGCCAGCAGCCCCACCACAACGTGGGGGGAGGGCTACACCTTC.

Here the CDR3 DNA reads TGCGCCAGCAGTAGGGACAAAGGCACAGATACGCAGTATTTT. Translated: CASSRDKGTDTQYF. This chain connects TRBV10-1 to TRBJ2-3; the D gene is possibly TRBD1 (6 bases). V was trimmed by 5 bases and J by 1 base, leaving 10 bases between them. Germline loops: CDR1 WNHNN, CDR2 SYGVQD (reference sequence). The CDR3 sequence is 14 residues long.

The genes are TRBV28 and TRBJ1-6; the D is unclear. The CDR3 has 13 residues. Germline-derived CDR1 and CDR2 are MDHEN and SYDVKM. V dropped 7 bases and J dropped 6 bases, with 10 bases sitting between them. CDR3 nucleotides: TGTGCCAGCACCTCTCCACCTAATTCACCCCTCCACTTT. Encoded protein: CASTSPPNSPLHF.

This clone came up once. This sequence joins TRBV5-1 and TRBJ2-1; 11 bases are shared with TRBD2. V was clipped by 4 bases and J by 4 bases; unmatched bases: 7. Germline CDR1 SGHRS, CDR2 YFSETQ. The CDR3 contains 16 residues. The CDR3 region is CASSPQLAGAYNEQFF. CDR3 DNA sequence: TGCGCCAGCAGCCCTCAACTAGCGGGAGCATACAATGAGCAGTTCTTC.

Points on this clone: Other DNA sequences within the sample encode an identical CDR3. The chain links TRBV9 to TRBJ1-4; TRBD1 might be the D (5 bases). CDR1 is SGDLS and CDR2 is YYNGEE in the germline V gene. Trimming pared 4 bases from V and 8 bases from J, leaving 6 bases between. The length of the CDR3 is 11 residues. The CDR3 DNA reads as TGTGCCAGCAGCCGGGGGGAAAAACTGTTTTTT. This translates into CASSRGEKLFF.

This chain links TRBV7-9 with TRBJ2-7, with TRBD1 matching over 9 bases. The CDR3 has 15 amino acids. Germline-derived CDR1 and CDR2 are SEHNR and FQNEAQ (reference sequence). The trim removed 6 bases at V and 2 bases at J, leaving 8 bases unmatched. The CDR3 spells CASSTGTGPTYEQYF. CDR3 in DNA: TGTGCCAGCAGTACCGGGACAGGGCCCACCTACGAGCAGTACTTC.

The V call is TRBV5-1, the J call TRBJ1-2, with 7 bases aligning to TRBD1. The CDR3 loop spans 15 amino acids. The germline CDR1 and CDR2 sequences are SGHRS and YFSETQ. V was pared by 2 bases and J by 10 bases, with 14 bases of the junction left unmatched. The CDR3 here is CASSLGTENHLLYTF. The CDR3 DNA sequence: TGCGCCAGCAGCTTAGGGACAGAGAACCACTTACTCTACACCTTC.

This clone was detected only once. This sample includes further DNA sequences coding for the same CDR3. J is TRBJ2-5 and V is TRBV18, with 8 bases identical to TRBD1. With V trimmed by 6 bases and J by 4 bases, 4 bases remained unmatched. Germline lookup yields CDR1 KGHSH and CDR2 LQKENI. This CDR3 is 13 amino acids long. The CDR3 loop is CASSSDRGETQYF. CDR3 nucleotides: TGTGCCAGCTCCTCTGACAGGGGAGAGACCCAGTACTTC. The whole variable domain, remainder taken from reference TRBV18 and TRBJ2-5, is NAGVMQNPRHLVRRRGQEARLRCSPMKGHSHVYWYRQLPEEGLKFMVYLQKENIIDESGMPKERFSAEFPKEGPSILRIQQVVRGDSAAYFCASSSDRGETQYFGPGTRLLVL.

The chain combines TRBV5-4 with TRBJ2-7, with TRBD2 matching over 7 bases. The CDR3 is 11 amino acids. The germline V gene encodes CDR1 SGHNT and CDR2 YYREEE (reference sequence). J was trimmed by 7 bases and V by 4 bases; bases with no gene match: 2. The CDR3 protein is CASSALAEQYF. In nucleotides, the CDR3 is TGTGCCAGCAGCGCACTAGCGGAGCAGTACTTC.

The rearrangement joins TRBV18 to TRBJ1-5; 9 positions agree with TRBD1. The trim removed 1 base at V and 5 bases at J, leaving 9 bases unmatched. The CDR3 is 17 amino acids. Germline CDR1 KGHSH, CDR2 LQKENI. The CDR3 sequence: CASSPREQTGGDQPQHF. The CDR3 DNA is TGTGCCAGCTCACCACGTGAGCAGACAGGGGGAGATCAGCCCCAGCATTTT.

The rearrangement joins TRBV7-6 to TRBJ2-3; D is unresolved. From germline, CDR1 is SGHVS and CDR2 FNYEAQ. There are 12 residues in the CDR3. Trimming cost V 4 bases and J 1 base, with 3 bases left between them. The CDR3 bases are TGTGCCAGCAGCTCCCGCACAGATACGCAGTATTTT. Translation: CASSSRTDTQYF.

The CDR3, as DNA: TGTGCCAGCAGCAACCTAGCGGGAGGCTTGGCAGATACGCAGTATTTT. Translation: CASSNLAGGLADTQYF. V usage is TRBV9 and J usage is TRBJ2-3; 11 positions agree with TRBD2. CDR1 is SGDLS, CDR2 YYNGEE, per germline. This CDR3 contains 16 residues. Trimming removed 4 bases from V and 4 bases from J; junction bases left unmatched: 8.

The gene calls are TRBV4-1 and TRBJ2-4; 16 bases map to TRBD2. Germline CDR1 and CDR2: MGHRA and YSYEKL. With 0 bases clipped from V and 1 base from J, the junction kept 12 bases outside the gene matches. The CDR3 covers 22 residues. The CDR3 protein is CASSQDSGTSGRANLAKNIQYF. CDR3 coding DNA: TGCGCCAGCAGCCAAGATTCGGGGACTAGCGGGAGGGCCAATCTTGCCAAAAACATTCAGTACTTC.

This clone was picked up one time. This CDR3 is CASSQQGSTEAFF. As DNA, the CDR3 is TGTGCCAGCAGTCAACAGGGCTCAACTGAAGCTTTCTTT. The chain carries TRBV25-1 and TRBJ1-1; D is possibly TRBD1 (6 bases). The germline V and J ends were trimmed by 5 bases and 5 bases, with 12 bases remaining between them. CDR3 length equals 13 residues. The V gene's germline CDR1 is MGHDK and CDR2 SYGVNS.

This chain connects TRBV28 to TRBJ2-2; TRBD1 aligns across 7 bases. Germline values: CDR1 MDHEN, CDR2 SYDVKM. The CDR3 loop spans 15 amino acids. V dropped 4 bases and J dropped 1; count of bases not matched to a gene: 3. CDR3 coding DNA: TGTGCCAGCAGTTCGACAGGGAAGAACACCGGGGAGCTGTTTTTT. Amino acids: CASSSTGKNTGELFF.

The chain has TRBV10-3 and TRBJ1-1; unclear D gene. This CDR3 is built from 13 residues. Trimming pared 2 bases from V and 3 bases from J, leaving 7 bases between. Germline lookup yields CDR1 ENHRY and CDR2 SYGVKD. The CDR3 DNA reads as TGTGCCATCAGTGAGGGTGATGACACTGAAGCTTTCTTT. It specifies CAISEGDDTEAFF.

The chain couples TRBV5-4 to TRBJ2-5; maybe TRBD1 (7 bases). The V gene's germline CDR1 is SGHNT and CDR2 YYREEE (reference sequence). The CDR3 loop spans 15 amino acids. V lost 3 bases to trimming and J lost 1 base, with 13 bases between them. The CDR3 spells CASSSRRDSQETQYF. CDR3 DNA sequence: TGTGCCAGCAGCTCGCGGAGGGACAGCCAAGAGACCCAGTACTTC. The full variable domain, rest sourced from reference TRBV5-4 and TRBJ2-5, is ETGVTQSPTHLIKTRGQQVTLRCSSQSGHNTVSWYQQALGQGPQFIFQYYREEENGRGNFPPRFSGLQFPNYSSELNVNALELDDSALYLCASSSRRDSQETQYFGPGTRLLVL.

The gene calls are TRBV7-3 and TRBJ2-7; no firm D call. The CDR3 totals 15 residues. Germline CDR1 and CDR2: SGHTA and FQGTGA. V lost 0 bases to trimming and J lost 5 bases, with 14 bases between them. The CDR3 here is CASSLTGRAGDEQYF. The CDR3 DNA is TGTGCCAGCAGCTTAACGGGAAGGGCTGGTGACGAGCAGTACTTC.